A single sample gave rise to the 20 T cell receptor beta chains below, sequenced in a study of cytomegalovirus exposure and HLA in healthy donors. PCR employed 60 Vbeta and 13 Jbeta primers. Libraries were prepared by immunoSEQ multiplex PCR; TCRdb keeps only in-frame clonotypes and omits some of them. This sample has 80,000 or so clones; more than 65% occur once, and the top ten carry 12%. Source material: PBMCs. The receptors shown here come from a male donor in good health and CMV-seropositive.

This chain uses TRBV7-2 with TRBJ2-7, with D hard to call. The germline V and J ends were trimmed by 1 base and 3 bases, with 7 bases remaining between them. CDR1 and CDR2 (germline): SGHTA, FQGNSA. The CDR3 runs 13 residues. CDR3 protein: CASSLGPSYEQYF. DNA for the CDR3: TGTGCCAGCAGCTTAGGGCCTAGCTACGAGCAGTACTTC.

The gene calls are TRBV7-9 and TRBJ2-7, with D tentatively TRBD2 (6 bases). Germline CDR1 reads SEHNR; CDR2 reads FQNEAQ (reference sequence). The CDR3 consists of 14 residues. The V end lost 2 bases, the J end lost 5 bases, and 13 bases lay between the germline ends. CDR3 in DNA: TGTGCCAGCAGCTTATTGTCGGGGGTCGACGAGCAGTACTTC. This codes for CASSLLSGVDEQYF.

This chain joins TRBV27 and TRBJ2-1, with unresolved D. The V gene's germline CDR1 is MNHEY and CDR2 SMNVEV (reference sequence). The CDR3 runs to 15 residues. V was trimmed by 0 bases and J by 1 base, leaving 7 bases between them. The CDR3 region is CASSLSGGSYNEQFF. CDR3 DNA sequence: TGTGCCAGCAGTTTATCCGGTGGTTCCTACAATGAGCAGTTCTTC.

J is TRBJ1-2 and V is TRBV30, with D possibly TRBD1 on 5 matching bases. The V end was cut by 5 bases, the J end by 6 bases, with 13 bases between. Germline V lookup: CDR1 GTSNPN, CDR2 SVGIG (reference sequence). The CDR3 runs to 12 residues. In DNA form, the CDR3 reads TGTGCCTGGGAAAAGGGCAGGGATGGCTACACCTTC. It is translated as CAWEKGRDGYTF.

This chain uses TRBV6-6 with TRBJ1-1; D not certain. There are 15 residues in the CDR3. Per germline, CDR1 MNHNY and CDR2 SVGAGI (reference sequence). V was cut by 0 bases and J by 8 bases, with 16 bases left in between. The CDR3 loop is CASSYSFVSTSEAFF. The CDR3 DNA follows: TGTGCCAGCAGTTACTCGTTTGTCTCGACTTCGGAAGCTTTCTTT.

The chain employs TRBV7-2 and TRBJ2-1; 8 bases map to TRBD1. The CDR3 loop spans 16 amino acids. Germline CDR1 is SGHTA and CDR2 is FQGNSA. The V and J ends lost 4 bases and 2 bases, in that order; junction bases with no gene match: 7. DNA of the CDR3: TGTGCCAGCAGCTCCCGACAGGGGAGCACCTACAATGAGCAGTTCTTC. Amino acids: CASSSRQGSTYNEQFF.

This clone occurred a few times. V usage is TRBV4-1 and J usage is TRBJ2-5, with 7 bases lining up with TRBD1. After removal of 3 bases from V and 3 bases from J, the junction contained 1 base not matched to a gene. The CDR3 extends over 13 amino acids. Germline V gene sequence: CDR1 MGHRA, CDR2 YSYEKL. The CDR3 DNA follows: TGCGCCAGCAGCCAGGGACAGAAAGAGACCCAGTACTTC. It yields the protein CASSQGQKETQYF.

The chain joins TRBV21-1 to TRBJ1-2; the table names TRBD1, a call not compared with the DNA. TRBV21-1 is deemed a pseudogene. This CDR3 is 16 amino acids long. CDR3 DNA: TGTGCCAGCAGCCCCCCCGGGAACAGGGCATTTCTCGGCTACACCTTC. It yields the protein CASSPPGNRAFLGYTF.

The genes are TRBV29-1 and TRBJ2-1; D gene ambiguous. Germline CDR1 reads SQVTM; CDR2 reads ANQGSEA. V lost 1 base and J lost 0, with 7 bases in between. This CDR3 spans 14 amino acids. This chain's CDR3 is CSVEGPGSYNEQFF. CDR3 in DNA: TGCAGCGTTGAAGGTCCCGGCTCCTACAATGAGCAGTTCTTC.

This chain joins TRBV28 and TRBJ2-5; 7 bases line up with TRBD1. Near its end, the DNA agrees better with TRBJ2-7, so the J call may be wrong. CDR1 MDHEN and CDR2 SYDVKM come from the germline V gene. This CDR3 is built from 14 residues. The CDR3 DNA reads as TGTGCCAGCAGTTTAGGGGACAGCTGGGACGAGCAGTACTTC. Amino acid sequence: CASSLGDSWDEQYF.

This chain joins TRBV4-1 and TRBJ1-3, with D perhaps TRBD1 (6 bases). Trimming stripped 4 bases from V and 4 bases from J, with 17 bases between. Germline V gene data show CDR1 as MGHRA and CDR2 as YSYEKL. The CDR3 extends over 16 amino acids. CDR3 amino acids: CASSPLAGGGGNTIYF. CDR3 DNA sequence: TGCGCCAGCAGCCCCCTAGCGGGGGGGGGCGGAAACACCATATATTTT.

The rearrangement uses TRBV27 and TRBJ1-5; the D is unclear. Trimming took off 4 bases at V and 3 bases at J, with 10 bases between the two ends. CDR3 size: 14 residues. In germline, CDR1 is MNHEY, CDR2 SMNVEV (reference sequence). CDR3 DNA: TGTGCCAGCAGTTCGCGGCAAACCAATCAGCCCCAGCATTTT. This codes for CASSSRQTNQPQHF.

The J gene is TRBJ2-5, the V gene TRBV4-1, with D unresolved. The CDR3 consists of 12 residues. The germline V and J ends were trimmed by 0 bases and 14 bases, with 13 bases remaining between them. Germline loops: CDR1 MGHRA, CDR2 YSYEKL. CDR3 residues: CASSQDVSPLYF. The CDR3, as DNA: TGCGCCAGCAGCCAAGATGTCTCCCCCCTTTACTTC.

The chain joins TRBV11-2 to TRBJ2-3; 8 bases align to TRBD2. After removal of 5 bases from V and 4 bases from J, the junction contained 8 bases not matched to a gene. Germline V gives CDR1 SGHAT, CDR2 FQNNGV. The CDR3 runs to 15 residues. The CDR3, as DNA: TGTGCCAGCAGCCAAAGCGGGAGAGGGGCAGATACGCAGTATTTT. Its translation: CASSQSGRGADTQYF.

To note about this clone: The junction shows a germline mismatch at one end, possibly a read error. The CDR3 spells CAGSVVAGQTEAFF. The CDR3 DNA sequence: TGTGCCGGCAGCGTAGTCGCAGGGCAAACTGAAGCTTTCTTT. This chain connects TRBV9 to TRBJ1-1; tentative D call: TRBD1 (5 bases). There are 14 residues in the CDR3. Looked up from germline, CDR1 is SGDLS and CDR2 is YYNGEE.

This clone was seen only a few times. The V call is TRBV15, the J call TRBJ2-5; 8 bases map to TRBD2. V trimming: 5 bases; J trimming: 9 bases; junction bases outside the gene matches: 14. CDR3 length equals 15 residues. The V gene's germline CDR1 is LNHNV and CDR2 YYDKDF (reference sequence). The CDR3 protein is CATSEGFGGGTAQYF. The CDR3 DNA follows: TGTGCCACCAGCGAAGGGTTCGGGGGGGGAACGGCCCAGTACTTC.

This clone has only a few counts. The chain joins TRBV19 to TRBJ2-5; D uncertain. The V gene lost 3 bases and the J gene lost 3 bases, with 2 bases spanning the gap. This CDR3 is 11 amino acids long. Germline CDR1 reads LNHDA; CDR2 reads SQIVND (reference sequence). CDR3 sequence reads: CASSIKETQYF. The CDR3 coding sequence is TGTGCCAGTAGTATCAAAGAGACCCAGTACTTC. The variable domain in full, completed from reference TRBV19 and TRBJ2-5, reads DGGITQSPKYLFRKEGQNVTLSCEQNLNHDAMYWYRQDPGQGLRLIYYSQIVNDFQKGDIAEGYSVSREKKESFPLTVTSAQKNPTAFYLCASSIKETQYFGPGTRLLVL.

The chain combines TRBV11-2 with TRBJ1-3, with D hard to call. This CDR3 is 16 amino acids long. Germline V gives CDR1 SGHAT, CDR2 FQNNGV. V lost 5 bases and J 0 bases, leaving 14 bases between the germline ends. This CDR3 is CASSRGRGSSGNTIYF. The CDR3 DNA sequence: TGTGCCAGCAGCCGAGGGAGAGGTAGCTCTGGAAACACCATATATTTT.

The chain employs TRBV4-2 and TRBJ2-5, with TRBD1 matching over 12 bases. The CDR3 extends over 15 amino acids. CDR1 is LGHNA and CDR2 is YNFKEQ in the germline V gene. With 3 bases clipped from V and 4 bases from J, the junction kept 3 bases outside the gene matches. In nucleotides, the CDR3 is TGTGCCAGCAGCCAGGGGACAGGGGGCGGAGAGACCCAGTACTTC. Its translation: CASSQGTGGGETQYF.

On this clone: Relative to the germline gene, one junction end is altered; a read error may explain this. The chain carries TRBV2 and TRBJ2-2, with a tentative D call TRBD2 (6 bases). This CDR3 region has 12 residues. Germline CDR1 is SNHLY and CDR2 is FYNNEI. CDR3 sequence (DNA): TGTGGCAGCTGGCGGGGAACCGGGGAGCTGTTTTTT. Protein: CGSWRGTGELFF.